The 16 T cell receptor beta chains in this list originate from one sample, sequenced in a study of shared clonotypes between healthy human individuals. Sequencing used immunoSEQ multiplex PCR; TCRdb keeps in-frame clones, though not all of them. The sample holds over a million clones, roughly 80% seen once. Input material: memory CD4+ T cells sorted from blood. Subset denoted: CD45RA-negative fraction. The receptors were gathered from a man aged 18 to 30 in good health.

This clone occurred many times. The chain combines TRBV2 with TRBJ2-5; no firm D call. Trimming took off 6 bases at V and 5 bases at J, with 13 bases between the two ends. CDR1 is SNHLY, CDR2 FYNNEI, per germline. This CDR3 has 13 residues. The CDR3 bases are TGTGCCAGCAGGGTGTCTCTGACGGAGACCCAGTACTTC. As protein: CASRVSLTETQYF.

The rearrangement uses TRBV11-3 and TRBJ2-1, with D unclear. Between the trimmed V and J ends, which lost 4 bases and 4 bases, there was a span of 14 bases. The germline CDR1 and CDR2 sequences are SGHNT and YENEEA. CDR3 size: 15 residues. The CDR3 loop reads CASSSGEDRYNEQFF. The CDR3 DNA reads TGTGCCAGCAGCTCCGGCGAGGACCGTTACAATGAGCAGTTCTTC.

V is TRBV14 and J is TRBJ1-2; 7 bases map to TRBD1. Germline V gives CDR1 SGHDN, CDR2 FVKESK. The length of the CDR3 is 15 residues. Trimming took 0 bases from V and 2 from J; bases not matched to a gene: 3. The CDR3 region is CASSQEDRPNYGYTF. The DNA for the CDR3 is TGTGCCAGCAGCCAAGAGGACAGGCCGAACTATGGCTACACCTTC. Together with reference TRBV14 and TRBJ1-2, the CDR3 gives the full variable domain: EAGVTQFPSHSVIEKGQTVTLRCDPISGHDNLYWYRRVMGKEIKFLLHFVKESKQDESGMPNNRFLAERTGGTYSTLKVQPAELEDSGVYFCASSQEDRPNYGYTFGSGTRLTVV.

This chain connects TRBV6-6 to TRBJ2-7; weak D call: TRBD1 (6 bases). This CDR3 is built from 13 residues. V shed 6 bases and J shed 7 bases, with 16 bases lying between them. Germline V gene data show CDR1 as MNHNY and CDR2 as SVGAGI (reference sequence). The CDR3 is CASSRQQGWEQYF. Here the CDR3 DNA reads TGTGCCAGCAGCCGTCAACAGGGTTGGGAGCAGTACTTC.

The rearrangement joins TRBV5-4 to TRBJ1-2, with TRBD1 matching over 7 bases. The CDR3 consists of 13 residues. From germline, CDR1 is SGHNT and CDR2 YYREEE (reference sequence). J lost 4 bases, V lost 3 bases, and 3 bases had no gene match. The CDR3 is CASSWDSLYGYTF. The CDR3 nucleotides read TGTGCCAGCAGCTGGGACAGCCTCTATGGCTACACCTTC.

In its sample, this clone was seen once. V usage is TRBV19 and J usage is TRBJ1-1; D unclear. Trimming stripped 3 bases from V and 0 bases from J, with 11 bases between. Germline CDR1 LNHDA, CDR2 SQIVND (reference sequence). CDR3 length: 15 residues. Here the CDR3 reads CASSIKDRMNTEAFF. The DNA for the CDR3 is TGTGCCAGTAGTATCAAGGATCGAATGAACACTGAAGCTTTCTTT.

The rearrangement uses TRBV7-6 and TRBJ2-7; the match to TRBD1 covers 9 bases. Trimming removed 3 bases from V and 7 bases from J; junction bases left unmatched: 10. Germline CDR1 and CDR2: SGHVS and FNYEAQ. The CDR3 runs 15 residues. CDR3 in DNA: TGTGCCAGCAGCTTGATTAGGGACAGGGCTTCGGAGCAGTACTTC. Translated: CASSLIRDRASEQYF.

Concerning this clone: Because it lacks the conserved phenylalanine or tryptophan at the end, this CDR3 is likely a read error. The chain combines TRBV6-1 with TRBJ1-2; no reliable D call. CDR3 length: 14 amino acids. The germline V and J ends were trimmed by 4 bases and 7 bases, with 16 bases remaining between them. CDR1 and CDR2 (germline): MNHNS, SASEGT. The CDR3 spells CASSGNKAAGGYTL. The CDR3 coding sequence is TGTGCCAGCAGTGGAAACAAGGCCGCTGGTGGCTACACCCTC.

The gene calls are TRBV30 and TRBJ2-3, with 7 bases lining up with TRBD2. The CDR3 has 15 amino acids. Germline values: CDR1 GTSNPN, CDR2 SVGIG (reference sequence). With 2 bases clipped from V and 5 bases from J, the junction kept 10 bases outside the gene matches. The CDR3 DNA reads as TGTGCCTGGAGTTTCGGCCAGGGAGGGAGAGATACGCAGTATTTT. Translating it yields CAWSFGQGGRDTQYF. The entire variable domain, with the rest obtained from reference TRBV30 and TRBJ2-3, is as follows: SQTIHQWPATLVQPVGSPLSLECTVEGTSNPNLYWYRQAAGRGLQLLFYSVGIGQISSEVPQNLSASRPQDRQFILSSKKLLLSDSGFYLCAWSFGQGGRDTQYFGPGTRLTVL.

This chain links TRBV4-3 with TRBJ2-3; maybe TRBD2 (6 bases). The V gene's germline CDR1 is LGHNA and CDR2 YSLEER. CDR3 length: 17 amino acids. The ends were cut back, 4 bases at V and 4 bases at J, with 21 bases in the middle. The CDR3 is CASSRILSGVGADTQYF. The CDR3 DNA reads TGCGCCAGCAGCCGAATTTTATCGGGAGTAGGTGCAGATACGCAGTATTTT.

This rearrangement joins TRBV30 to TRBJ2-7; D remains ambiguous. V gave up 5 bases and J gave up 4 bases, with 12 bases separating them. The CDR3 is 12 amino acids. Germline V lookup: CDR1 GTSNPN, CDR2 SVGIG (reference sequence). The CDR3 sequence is CAWAISRYEQYF. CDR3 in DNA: TGTGCCTGGGCGATCTCTCGTTACGAGCAGTACTTC.

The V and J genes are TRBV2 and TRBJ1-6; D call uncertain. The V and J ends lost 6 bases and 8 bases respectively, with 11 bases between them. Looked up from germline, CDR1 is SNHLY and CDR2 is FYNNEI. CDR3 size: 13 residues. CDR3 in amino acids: CASRGEGDSPLHF. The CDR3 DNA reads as TGTGCCAGCAGGGGCGAAGGAGATTCACCCCTCCACTTT.

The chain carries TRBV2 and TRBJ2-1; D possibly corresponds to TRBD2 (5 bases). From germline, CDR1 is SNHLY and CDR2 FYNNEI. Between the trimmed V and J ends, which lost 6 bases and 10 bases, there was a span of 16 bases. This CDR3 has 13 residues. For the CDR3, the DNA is TGTGCCAGCAGAGCGACTCCGACGGGGGAGCAGTTCTTC. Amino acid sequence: CASRATPTGEQFF.

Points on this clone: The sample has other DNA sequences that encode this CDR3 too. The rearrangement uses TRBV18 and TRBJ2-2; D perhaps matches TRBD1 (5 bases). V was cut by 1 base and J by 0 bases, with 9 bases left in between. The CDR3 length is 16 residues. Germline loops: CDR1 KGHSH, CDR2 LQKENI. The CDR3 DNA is TGTGCCAGCTCACCACGGCAGGGTACGAACACCGGGGAGCTGTTTTTT. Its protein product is CASSPRQGTNTGELFF. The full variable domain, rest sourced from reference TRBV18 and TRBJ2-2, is NAGVMQNPRHLVRRRGQEARLRCSPMKGHSHVYWYRQLPEEGLKFMVYLQKENIIDESGMPKERFSAEFPKEGPSILRIQQVVRGDSAAYFCASSPRQGTNTGELFFGEGSRLTVL.

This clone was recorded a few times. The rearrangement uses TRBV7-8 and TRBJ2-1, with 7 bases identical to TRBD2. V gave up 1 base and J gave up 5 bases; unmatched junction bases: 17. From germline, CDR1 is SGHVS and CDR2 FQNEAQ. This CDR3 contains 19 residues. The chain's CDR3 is CASSLVVSSGLVKNNEQFF. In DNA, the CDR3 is TGTGCCAGCAGCTTAGTGGTCTCTTCAGGACTAGTAAAAAACAATGAGCAGTTCTTC.

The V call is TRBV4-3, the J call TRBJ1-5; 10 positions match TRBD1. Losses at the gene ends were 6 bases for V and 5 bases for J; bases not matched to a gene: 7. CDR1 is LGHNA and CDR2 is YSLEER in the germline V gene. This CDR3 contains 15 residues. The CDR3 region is CASSPDRGIHQPQHF. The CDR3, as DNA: TGCGCCAGCAGTCCGGACAGGGGGATCCATCAGCCCCAGCATTTT.